Shown below are 20 T cell receptor beta chains from a single sample sequenced in a study of Graves' ophthalmopathy and Graves' hyperthyroidism. As the template, RNA transcripts were used to amplify TCR beta CDR3 regions. Scientists carried out first-round RT-PCR using HTBI primers and then a second-round multiplex PCR. TCRdb recomputed calls from the multiplex PCR reads with MiXCR, one row per CDR3 protein. The table lists more than 550,000 distinct CDR3 sequences, over 40% of them singletons. Specimen: peripheral blood. The origin of the receptors is an adult man with Graves' ophthalmopathy.

V usage is TRBV20-1 and J usage is TRBJ2-5; 9 bases line up with TRBD2. This CDR3 is 14 amino acids long. V lost 3 bases to trimming and J lost 5 bases; unmatched junction nucleotides: 7. Germline CDR1 is DFQATT and CDR2 is SNEGSKA (reference sequence). CDR3 sequence reads: CSASGGGAGETQYF. CDR3 DNA sequence: TGCAGTGCTAGTGGCGGGGGGGCTGGGGAGACCCAGTACTTC.

This clonotype appeared many times. The gene calls are TRBV4-1 and TRBJ1-2; perhaps TRBD1 as D (5 bases). The germline gives CDR1 MGHRA, CDR2 YSYEKL. V lost 4 bases and J lost 3, with 12 bases in between. CDR3 length equals 14 residues. The CDR3 sequence is CASSPRDRYYGYTF. The DNA for the CDR3 is TGCGCCAGCAGCCCCCGAGACAGATACTATGGCTACACCTTC.

CDR3 DNA: TGCAGCCCCTCCGCCAACACAGATACGCAGTATTTT. Translating it yields CSPSANTDTQYF. The rearrangement links TRBV20-1 to TRBJ2-3; D is uncertain. The CDR3 spans 12 residues. Germline V lookup: CDR1 DFQATT, CDR2 SNEGSKA (reference sequence).

This clonotype showed up just a few times. The junction departs from the called germline gene at one end, perhaps through a read error. The chain combines TRBV7-2 with TRBJ2-5; D is unresolved. This CDR3 is 14 amino acids long. Germline CDR1 SGHTA, CDR2 FQGNSA. The CDR3: CASSLGPEQEAQYF. Written as DNA, the CDR3 is TGTGCCAGCAGCTTAGGCCCAGAGCAAGAGGCCCAGTACTTC.

A few counts support this clonotype. The chain employs TRBV12-3 or TRBV12-4 and TRBJ2-2; unclear D gene. Trimming removed 5 bases from V and 6 bases from J, with 16 bases in between. This CDR3 is 15 amino acids long. The CDR3 region is CASSPTPGSPGELFF. The CDR3 nucleotides are TGTGCCAGCAGTCCGACCCCAGGTTCTCCCGGGGAGCTGTTTTTT.

This clonotype was seen a handful of times. The junction and the germline gene differ at one end; a read error may be behind it. The CDR3: CASSHTSGGNPGELFF. The DNA of the CDR3 is TGTGCCAGCAGCCATACTAGCGGGGGGAACCCCGGGGAGCTGTTTTTT. V is TRBV7-2 and J is TRBJ2-2; 12 bases are a match to TRBD2. Germline lookup yields CDR1 SGHTA and CDR2 FQGNSA. This CDR3 has 16 amino acids.

This clonotype was seen repeatedly, ten times or more. This chain links TRBV20-1 with TRBJ1-2; D is unresolved. The CDR3 has 11 amino acids. Deletions cut 3 bases from V and 7 bases from J, with 9 bases between. CDR1 and CDR2 from the germline V gene are DFQATT and SNEGSKA (reference sequence). CDR3 region: CSASSGSGYTF. In DNA, the CDR3 is TGCAGTGCTAGTAGCGGTAGTGGCTACACCTTC.

The chain carries TRBV19 and TRBJ2-7; 11 nucleotides match TRBD1. V shed 6 bases, J shed 2 bases, and the junction held 6 bases outside the gene matches. CDR3 length: 15 residues. Germline lookup yields CDR1 LNHDA and CDR2 SQIVND (reference sequence). As DNA, the CDR3 is TGTGCCAGTAGCCCCGGACAGGGGGCCCCCTACGAGCAGTACTTC. Translation gives CASSPGQGAPYEQYF. Full variable domain (outside the CDR3, taken from reference TRBV19 and TRBJ2-7): DGGITQSPKYLFRKEGQNVTLSCEQNLNHDAMYWYRQDPGQGLRLIYYSQIVNDFQKGDIAEGYSVSREKKESFPLTVTSAQKNPTAFYLCASSPGQGAPYEQYFGPGTRLTVT.

The chain is built from TRBV10-3 and TRBJ1-1; D is perhaps TRBD1 (6 bases). CDR3 length equals 14 residues. V was pared by 4 bases and J by 5 bases, with 14 bases between. Per the germline V gene, CDR1 is ENHRY and CDR2 is SYGVKD. This CDR3 reads CAISVTQGETEAFF. Written as DNA, the CDR3 is TGTGCCATCAGTGTCACACAGGGAGAGACTGAAGCTTTCTTT.

V and J are TRBV19 and TRBJ2-6; weak D call: TRBD2 (6 bases). Germline lookup yields CDR1 LNHDA and CDR2 SQIVND (reference sequence). V lost 3 bases to trimming and J lost 8 bases, with 11 bases between them. This CDR3 has 14 amino acids. CDR3: CASSIHRGTNVLTF. In DNA, the CDR3 is TGTGCCAGTAGTATTCACCGCGGGACCAACGTCCTGACTTTC.

V gene TRBV25-1 combines with J gene TRBJ2-7; TRBD2 matches 7 bases. The CDR3 spans 14 residues. The ends lost 1 base at V and 5 bases at J; junction bases unmatched: 5. Germline values: CDR1 MGHDK, CDR2 SYGVNS. As DNA, the CDR3 is TGTGCCAGCAGTGAATGGGAGGGCCTACACGAGCAGTACTTC. Amino acids: CASSEWEGLHEQYF.

This clonotype was counted many times. This sequence joins TRBV2 and TRBJ2-5; D may be TRBD2 (5 bases). The CDR3 consists of 11 residues. Trimming left V 6 bases short and J 3 bases short, with 5 bases between. The germline CDR1 and CDR2 sequences are SNHLY and FYNNEI. The CDR3 bases are TGTGCCAGCAGGGGAGAAGAGACCCAGTACTTC. It codes for CASRGEETQYF.

This clonotype was detected many times. An end of the junction does not agree with germline; a read error may underlie this. The chain employs TRBV19 and TRBJ1-1, with a tentative D call TRBD1 (5 bases). CDR3 size: 13 residues. Germline V gives CDR1 LNHDA, CDR2 SQIVND (reference sequence). The CDR3 DNA is TGTACCAGGACGAGGGACTTCAGCACTGAAGCTTTCTTT. It specifies CTRTRDFSTEAFF.

The chain joins TRBV5-5 to TRBJ2-2; a possible D gene is TRBD2 (6 bases). V lost 0 bases, J lost 4 bases, and 13 bases lay in between. Germline values: CDR1 SGHKS, CDR2 YYEKEE (reference sequence). CDR3 length: 16 residues. The CDR3 region has the DNA TGTGCCAGCAGCTTGGAGGGGACTCCAGGCACCGGGGAGCTGTTTTTT. This gives the protein CASSLEGTPGTGELFF.

The chain joins TRBV10-2 to TRBJ2-5; D may be TRBD2 (6 bases). The CDR3 consists of 15 residues. Between the trimmed V and J ends, which lost 0 bases and 5 bases, there was a span of 13 bases. The germline gives CDR1 WSHSY, CDR2 SAAADI. Written as DNA, the CDR3 is TGCGCCAGCAGTGAGTCGGGGCCAGGAGGGGAGACCCAGTACTTC. Its translation is CASSESGPGGETQYF.

At least ten counts were recorded for this clonotype. J is TRBJ1-2 and V is TRBV7-9; tentative D call: TRBD1 (5 bases). From germline, CDR1 is SEHNR and CDR2 FQNEAQ (reference sequence). V was pared by 7 bases and J by 4 bases, with 13 bases between. The CDR3 totals 13 residues. CDR3 sequence: CASILDRRYGYTF. In DNA, the CDR3 is TGTGCCAGCATCCTCGACAGACGCTATGGCTACACCTTC.

V usage is TRBV7-4 and J usage is TRBJ1-2; 9 bases agree with TRBD1. This CDR3 is 14 amino acids long. Germline-derived CDR1 and CDR2 are SGHVT and SQSDAQ. J lost 6 bases, V lost 3 bases, and 5 bases had no gene match. CDR3 protein: CASSFPTGGNGYTF. Here the CDR3 DNA reads TGTGCCAGCAGCTTCCCGACAGGGGGAAATGGCTACACCTTC.

This clonotype was counted ten times or more. The V and J genes are TRBV5-1 and TRBJ2-5; D may match TRBD1 or TRBD2 (5 bases each). CDR1 is SGHRS and CDR2 is YFSETQ in the germline V gene. Trimming left V 4 bases short and J 2 bases short, with 15 bases between. The CDR3 loop spans 15 amino acids. The chain's CDR3 is CASSLGTSRQETQYF. The CDR3 region has the DNA TGCGCCAGCAGCCTCGGGACGTCTAGGCAAGAGACCCAGTACTTC. The entire variable domain, with the rest obtained from reference TRBV5-1 and TRBJ2-5, is as follows: KAGVTQTPRYLIKTRGQQVTLSCSPISGHRSVSWYQQTPGQGLQFLFEYFSETQRNKGNFPGRFSGRQFSNSRSEMNVSTLELGDSALYLCASSLGTSRQETQYFGPGTRLLVL.

Regarding this clonotype: Since a much larger clone is just one base distant, this may be a read error. The CDR3 loop reads CASSFGSPNPYNSPLHF. CDR3 sequence (DNA): TGTGCCAGCAGTTTCGGATCCCCCAACCCCTATAATTCACCCCTCCACTTT. The genes are TRBV25-1 and TRBJ1-6; unclear D gene. Germline CDR1 MGHDK, CDR2 SYGVNS. Trimming cost V 5 bases and J 2 bases, with 16 bases left between them. This CDR3 contains 17 residues. Full variable domain (missing parts from reference TRBV25-1 and TRBJ1-6): EADIYQTPRYLVIGTGKKITLECSQTMGHDKMYWYQQDPGMELHLIHYSYGVNSTEKGDLSSESTVSRIRTEHFPLTLESARPSHTSQYLCASSFGSPNPYNSPLHFGNGTRLTVT.

Details on this clonotype: A much larger clonotype is one base distant, so this may be a read error. The rearrangement joins TRBV27 to TRBJ2-7; 7 bases match TRBD1. The germline V gene encodes CDR1 MNHEY and CDR2 SMNVEV (reference sequence). This CDR3 is 16 amino acids long. CDR3 protein: CASSLRSGGGSYGQYF. CDR3 coding DNA: TGTGCCAGCAGCTTAAGATCAGGGGGTGGGTCCTACGGGCAGTACTTC.